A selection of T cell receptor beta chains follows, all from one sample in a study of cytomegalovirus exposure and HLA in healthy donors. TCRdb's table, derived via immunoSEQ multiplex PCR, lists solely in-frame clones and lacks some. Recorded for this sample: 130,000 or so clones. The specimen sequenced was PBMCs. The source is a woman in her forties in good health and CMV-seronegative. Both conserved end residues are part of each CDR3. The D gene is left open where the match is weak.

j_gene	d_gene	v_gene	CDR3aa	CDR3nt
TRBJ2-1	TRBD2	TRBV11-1	CASSRTGTSSYNEQFF	TGTGCCAGCAGCCGGACCGGGACTAGCTCCTACAATGAGCAGTTCTTC
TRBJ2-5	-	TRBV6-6	CASSYGEVETQYF	TGTGCCAGCAGTTACGGGGAGGTTGAGACCCAGTACTTC
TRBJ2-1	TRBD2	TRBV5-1	CASSSLRTSGGHNEQFF	TGCGCCAGCAGCTCTCTTCGGACTAGCGGGGGACACAATGAGCAGTTCTTC
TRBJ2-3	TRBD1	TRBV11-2	CASRLWGRGLRQYF	TGTGCCAGCAGACTGTGGGGCAGGGGGTTAAGGCAGTATTTT
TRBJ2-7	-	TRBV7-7	CTSSRTSGGEQYF	TGTACTAGCAGCCGTACTTCAGGGGGCGAGCAGTACTTC
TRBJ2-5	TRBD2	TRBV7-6	CASSSSSGWGKTQYF	TGTGCCAGCAGCTCGAGTAGCGGGTGGGGGAAGACCCAGTACTTC
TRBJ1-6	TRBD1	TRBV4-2	CASTIDGTGESPLHF	TGTGCCAGCACCATAGACGGGACAGGGGAATCACCCCTCCACTTT
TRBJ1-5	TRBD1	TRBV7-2	CASSLAGTGVGQPQHF	TGTGCCAGCAGCTTAGCAGGGACAGGCGTGGGTCAGCCCCAGCATTTT
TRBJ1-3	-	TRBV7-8	CASSRQVSGNTIYF	TGTGCCAGCAGCCGACAGGTCTCGGGAAACACCATATATTTT
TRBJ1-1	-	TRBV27	CASSFRGENTEAFF	TGTGCCAGCAGTTTTCGAGGCGAAAACACTGAAGCTTTCTTT
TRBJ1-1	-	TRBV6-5	CASSAVVNTEAFF	TGTGCCAGCAGTGCGGTCGTGAACACTGAAGCTTTCTTT
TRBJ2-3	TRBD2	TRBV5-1	CASSLELAGGTDTQYF	TGCGCCAGCAGCTTGGAGCTAGCGGGGGGAACAGATACGCAGTATTTT
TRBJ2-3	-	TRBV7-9	CASSHTPGLRGTDTQYF	TGTGCCAGCAGCCACACCCCGGGACTCCGGGGGACAGATACGCAGTATTTT
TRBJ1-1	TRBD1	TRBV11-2	CASSLDRGTGGEEIDTEAFF	TGTGCCAGCAGCTTAGATAGAGGCACAGGGGGCGAGGAAATTGACACTGAAGCTTTCTTT
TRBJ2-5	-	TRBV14	CASSQRGTVAETQYF	TGTGCCAGCAGCCAACGCGGGACCGTGGCGGAGACCCAGTACTTC
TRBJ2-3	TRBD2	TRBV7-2	CASSPTSGGGRDTQYF	TGTGCCAGCAGCCCTACTAGCGGGGGGGGGAGGGATACGCAGTATTTT
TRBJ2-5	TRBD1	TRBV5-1	CASSPGQRQETQYF	TGCGCCAGCAGCCCGGGACAGAGACAAGAGACCCAGTACTTC
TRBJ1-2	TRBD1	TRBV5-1	CASSVSDRGKHGYTF	TGCGCCAGCAGCGTGTCCGACAGGGGGAAACATGGCTACACCTTC
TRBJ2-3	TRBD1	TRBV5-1	CASSLVGRGSTDAQYF	TGCGCCAGCAGCTTGGTTGGCAGGGGGTCCACAGATGCGCAGTATTTT
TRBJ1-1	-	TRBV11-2	CASSTRDRNTEAFF	TGTGCCAGCAGCACCCGCGACAGGAACACTGAAGCTTTCTTT
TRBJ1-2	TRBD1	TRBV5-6	CASSLRGTGGSSYGYTF	TGTGCCAGCAGCTTGAGGGGTACAGGGGGCTCTAGCTATGGCTACACCTTC
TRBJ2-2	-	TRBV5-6	CASSSILQGYAGELFF	TGTGCCAGCAGCTCAATTTTACAGGGTTATGCCGGGGAGCTGTTTTTT
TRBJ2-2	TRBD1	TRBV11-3	CASSGDRETGELFF	TGTGCCAGCAGTGGGGACAGGGAGACCGGGGAGCTGTTTTTT
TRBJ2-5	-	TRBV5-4	CATSTVSQETQYF	TGTGCCACCTCGACTGTATCCCAAGAGACCCAGTACTTC
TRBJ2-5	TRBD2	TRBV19	CASKSGGQETQYF	TGTGCCAGTAAATCGGGGGGCCAAGAGACCCAGTACTTC
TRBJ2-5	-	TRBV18	CASSQAGGPGETQYF	TGTGCCAGCTCTCAGGCCGGGGGGCCCGGGGAGACCCAGTACTTC
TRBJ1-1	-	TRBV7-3	CASRLNRDTEAFF	TGTGCCAGCAGACTTAACAGGGACACTGAAGCTTTCTTT
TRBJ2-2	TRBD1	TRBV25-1	CASSISGPGQGAGELFF	TGTGCCAGCAGCATCTCCGGGCCGGGACAGGGGGCAGGGGAGCTGTTTTTT
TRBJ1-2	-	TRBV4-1	CASSQEGRIVNYGYTF	TGCGCCAGCAGCCAAGAGGGCAGGATAGTAAACTATGGCTACACCTTC
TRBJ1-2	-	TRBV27	CASSLSAGGATGYGYTF	TGTGCCAGCAGTTTATCCGCGGGGGGGGCCACTGGGTATGGCTACACCTTC
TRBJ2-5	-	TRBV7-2	CASSLVYQETQYF	TGTGCCAGCAGCCTCGTATACCAAGAGACCCAGTACTTC
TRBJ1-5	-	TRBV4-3	CASSQDAHSNQPQHF	TGCGCCAGCAGCCAAGATGCGCATAGCAATCAGCCCCAGCATTTT